This T cell receptor beta chain is drawn from a study of human T cells and chemical hapten exposure. Study-level points and caveats: Relative to controls, expanded TCRs formed significantly more large CDR3 similarity clusters.

V gave up 8 bases and J gave up 5 bases, with 6 bases separating them. The CDR3 runs to 10 residues. Per the germline V gene, CDR1 is SGHTA and CDR2 is FQGNSA. The table lists this clonotype with a few counts. Its target is unknown. As for time point: patch test 2, 6 weeks after DPC sensitization. Treatment defined: therapeutic diphenylcyclopropenone sensitization with weekly scalp DPC. The donor pool consisted of alopecia patients aged 18 to 70 years, considered suitable for DPC. Researchers extracted total RNA from unfractionated whole blood. Single cDNA molecules in the library carried unique molecular identifiers attached during preparation. TCRdb called the RACE reads again in MiXCR, with one record for every CDR3 protein. The profile shows tens of thousands of distinct CDR3 sequences, approximately 10% of them singletons.

V and J are TRBV7-2 and TRBJ2-5, with TRBD2 as a possible D gene (6 bases). The sequence came from a man aged 25 to 40 with alopecia areata. Some clones in this sample may be carry-over from other donors' samples. Sample: whole blood, taken in connection with sensitization to the hapten diphenylcyclopropenone (DPC). The CDR3 DNA reads TGTGCCAGCGGGGGGGAGACCCAGTACTTC. Translation: CASGGETQYF.